One sample yielded the 4 T cell receptor beta chains listed below, sequenced in a study of blood T cell repertoires in COVID-19. Data came from immunoSEQ multiplex PCR; TCRdb stores just in-frame clones and leaves some out. Seen here are around 87,000 clones, roughly 90% observed once, and the top ten hold approximately 1.5%. Specimen: peripheral blood. The receptor source for this set is a human donor with active COVID-19. The donor label of this sample is uncertain.

The rearrangement uses TRBV5-1 and TRBJ2-7; D is perhaps TRBD1 (6 bases). Trimming took off 0 bases at V and 2 bases at J, with 9 bases between the two ends. This CDR3 comprises 14 residues. Per germline, CDR1 SGHRS and CDR2 YFSETQ. Here the CDR3 DNA reads TGCGCCAGCAGCTTGGGACAGGCAACCTACGAGCAGTACTTC. Translating gives CASSLGQATYEQYF.

This clone was counted ten times or more. The chain employs TRBV6-6 and TRBJ2-7, with D possibly TRBD2 on 5 matching bases. The CDR3 is 13 residues long. V was shortened by 10 bases and J by 0 bases, with 13 bases between the two germline ends. Germline values: CDR1 MNHNY, CDR2 SVGAGI (reference sequence). This chain's CDR3 is CATKDYNSYEQYF. Here the CDR3 DNA reads TGTGCCACCAAAGACTACAACTCCTACGAGCAGTACTTC.

The rearrangement joins TRBV19 to TRBJ2-5; D might be TRBD1 (6 bases). Germline assignment: CDR1 LNHDA and CDR2 SQIVND (reference sequence). The CDR3 is 13 amino acids. Trimming removed 5 bases from V and 7 bases from J, with 14 bases in between. Here the CDR3 DNA reads TGTGCCAGTAGTCTACAGGGTTTTGGGACCCAGTACTTC. Protein sequence: CASSLQGFGTQYF.

The genes are TRBV7-2 and TRBJ1-2; 9 bases line up with TRBD1. Per germline, CDR1 SGHTA and CDR2 FQGNSA. The CDR3 has 15 amino acids. V shed 5 bases and J 5 bases; nucleotides not matched to a gene: 9. The CDR3 protein is CASSAQQGAWYGYTF. CDR3 in DNA: TGTGCCAGCAGCGCACAACAGGGGGCATGGTATGGCTACACCTTC.